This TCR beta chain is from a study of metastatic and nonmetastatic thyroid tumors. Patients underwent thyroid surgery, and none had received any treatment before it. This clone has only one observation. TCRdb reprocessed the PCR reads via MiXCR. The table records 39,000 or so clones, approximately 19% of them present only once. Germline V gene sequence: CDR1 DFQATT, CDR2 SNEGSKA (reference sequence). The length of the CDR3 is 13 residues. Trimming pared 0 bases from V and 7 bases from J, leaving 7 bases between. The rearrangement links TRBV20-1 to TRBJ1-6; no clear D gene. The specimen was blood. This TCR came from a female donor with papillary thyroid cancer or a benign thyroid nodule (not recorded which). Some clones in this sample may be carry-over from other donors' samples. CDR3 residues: CSARDTVNSPLHF. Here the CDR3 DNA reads TGCAGTGCTAGAGATACGGTCAATTCACCCCTCCACTTT.